The T cell receptor beta chain under discussion was sequenced for a study of cytomegalovirus exposure and HLA in healthy donors. Primers: 60 Vbeta forward and 13 Jbeta reverse. TCRdb's copy holds only in-frame clones and misses some; the assay was immunoSEQ multiplex PCR. The sample consists of 140,000 to 150,000 clones, 60% to 85% of them appearing once. The CDR3 is 13 amino acids. V lost 5 bases and J 12 bases, leaving 17 bases between the germline ends. CDR1 is SGHTA, CDR2 FQGNSA, per germline. This clone is a singleton in its sample. The antigen is undetermined. Study-wide results and limits: Associated with cytomegalovirus, according to the listing, were 164 TCR beta chains. When analyzed later, a missense DCLRE1C variant was found to be linked to TCR beta V- and J-gene trimming. Later analysis revealed greater clonal expansion in HLA-associated TCR beta chains than in equally common others.

Sequences were obtained from PBMCs. This chain links TRBV7-2 with TRBJ2-1, with a weak D call TRBD2 (5 bases). This receptor was identified in a middle-aged man in good health and CMV-seropositive. CDR3 in amino acids: CASSPDFGERQFF. The CDR3, as DNA: TGTGCCAGCAGCCCGGACTTTGGCGAGCGGCAGTTCTTC.